The entry that follows covers one T cell receptor beta chain sequence. Its specificity is unknown. The sample belongs to a study of T-cell memory formation after mild COVID-19. Study at large: TCR clustering was largely donor specific. Study-wide results and caveats: CD4+ contracting clones lay mainly in CM and EM, CD8+ ones in EMRA. Second-wave clones peaking on day 37 lacked confirmed SARS-CoV-2 specificity.

V lost 2 bases, J lost 0 bases, and 3 bases stayed unmatched. The CDR3 runs 15 residues. CDR1 and CDR2 (germline): DFQATT, SNEGSKA (reference sequence). The 5'RACE method, run with constant-segment primers, produced TCR alpha and TCR beta cDNA libraries (carrying sample barcodes and UMIs). TCRdb reprocessed the 5' RACE reads via MiXCR and lists one record per CDR3 protein. The sample lists roughly 250,000 distinct CDR3 sequences; 16% were seen once. The TCR sequence derives from a man in his late teens or twenties who had mild COVID-19 (a few samples of this study predate the infection). Cell type and time point are not known. The V gene is TRBV20-1, the J gene TRBJ2-3; 9 bases align to TRBD2. Material: PBMCs or a T cell subset sorted from them (not recorded which). CDR3 sequence: CSARLAGPSTDTQYF. DNA for the CDR3: TGCAGTGCTAGACTAGCGGGGCCAAGCACAGATACGCAGTATTTT.